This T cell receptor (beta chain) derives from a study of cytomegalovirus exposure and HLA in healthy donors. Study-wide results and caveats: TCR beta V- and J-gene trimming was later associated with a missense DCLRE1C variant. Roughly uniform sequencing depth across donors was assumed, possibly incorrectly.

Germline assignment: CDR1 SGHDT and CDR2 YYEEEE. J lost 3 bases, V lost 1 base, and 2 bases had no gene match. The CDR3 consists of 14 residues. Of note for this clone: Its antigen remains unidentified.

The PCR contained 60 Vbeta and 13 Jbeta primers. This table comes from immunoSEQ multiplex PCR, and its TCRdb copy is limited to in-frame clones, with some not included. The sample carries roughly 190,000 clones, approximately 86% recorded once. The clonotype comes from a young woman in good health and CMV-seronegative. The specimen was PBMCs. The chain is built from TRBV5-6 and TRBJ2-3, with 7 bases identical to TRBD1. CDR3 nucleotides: TGTGCCAGCAGCTTGTCGACAGGGACAGATACGCAGTATTTT. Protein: CASSLSTGTDTQYF.